Sequencing of this T cell receptor beta chain was carried out in a study of blood T cell repertoires in COVID-19. Study-level background: Acute and convalescent COVID-19 specimens originated in the United States, Italy and Spain. PBMCs, B-cell-depleted T cells, or T cells were the source of the cDNA or gDNA that made up the material.

Grouping used clinical history reported by participants in a survey and questionnaire. Study processing details: Scientists estimated how many nucleated cells there were by amplifying reference gene primers. Clones were read by immunoSEQ multiplex PCR, and TCRdb kept only the in-frame ones, dropping some. The V and J calls and clone size are taken from that table; D and trimming were inferred from the DNA. The sample comprises some 400,000 clones, roughly nine tenths of which are singletons, and roughly 1.1% rests with the top ten. This CDR3 contains 14 residues. Germline V lookup: CDR1 SNHLY, CDR2 FYNNEI. V was clipped by 4 bases and J by 4 bases, with 13 bases between them.

The clonotype was recovered from a young man who had recovered from COVID-19. Sequences were obtained from PBMCs or T cells enriched from blood (not recorded which). The chain has TRBV2 and TRBJ1-2, with a tentative D call TRBD1 (5 bases). The CDR3 spells CASSAYKGSYGYTF. For the CDR3, the DNA is TGTGCCAGCAGTGCTTACAAGGGGTCCTATGGCTACACCTTC.